This T cell receptor beta chain originates from a study of regulatory T cells in long-lasting Graves disease. V lost 4 bases, J lost 3 bases, and 16 bases lay in between. This CDR3 has 16 amino acids. CDR1 and CDR2 (germline): SGHTA, FQGNSA. Arm-PCR of CDR3 regions and iRepertoire HTBI primers were the basis on which TCR beta libraries were built. TCRdb analysed the multiplex PCR reads with MiXCR anew, one entry per CDR3 protein. Among about 290,000 distinct CDR3 sequences, around 23% were seen once, and the ten largest hold around 50%. Study conclusions and caveats: Accuracy may have suffered from the small sample size. Persistent disease exhibited a predilection for TRBV28, TRBJ1-2 and TRBJ2-5.

The time point denotes: persistent/refractory GD, antithyroid drugs over 5 years with positive TRAb. Following extraction of RNA from PBMCs, that RNA was used to make the TCR library. An endocrinology department in Xi'an, China, supplied the patients. This clonotype was recorded a few times. Its antigen is unidentified. The V and J genes are TRBV7-2 and TRBJ1-5; a possible D gene is TRBD1 (5 bases). The source is a female donor with Graves disease. Material: peripheral blood mononuclear cells (PBMCs), obtained when the disease was refractory, from a patient treated with antithyroid drugs. Written as DNA, the CDR3 is TGTGCCAGCAGCTCCGGGGATGGGGCAGCCAATCAGCCCCAGCATTTT. This codes for CASSSGDGAANQPQHF.